This T cell receptor beta chain emerged from a study of T cell repertoires in cytomegalovirus infection. This clonotype was observed a handful of times. One entry per CDR3 protein results from TCRdb running MiXCR on the reads. The sample contains 100,000 to 150,000 distinct CDR3 sequences, roughly 9% of which appear only once. The germline gives CDR1 GTSNPN, CDR2 SVGIG (reference sequence). The V end was cut by 0 bases, the J end by 3 bases, with 7 bases between. There are 13 residues in the CDR3. This TCR was sampled from a human donor in good health (CMV status not recorded). Some clones in this sample may be carry-over from other donors' samples. The chain links TRBV30 to TRBJ2-3, with D possibly TRBD1 on 6 matching bases. Specimen: PBMCs. As DNA, the CDR3 is TGTGCCTGGAGTGTAACAGGGACAGATACGCAGTATTTT. It codes for CAWSVTGTDTQYF.